The 24 T cell receptor beta chains below were found in one sample sequenced in a study of blood T cell repertoires in COVID-19. Only in-frame clones appear in the TCRdb table, and some are missing; sequencing was by immunoSEQ multiplex PCR. There are roughly 76,000 clones in the sample; 87% occur only once, and approximately 28% lies in the top ten. The sample comprised peripheral blood. Source of these receptors: a woman of 80 years or more with active or convalescent COVID-19.

This clone turned up a few times. The chain couples TRBV2 to TRBJ1-2; D perhaps matches TRBD1 (5 bases). The CDR3 totals 14 residues. CDR1 and CDR2 from the germline V gene are SNHLY and FYNNEI. V lost 3 bases and J lost 6, with 14 bases in between. The chain's CDR3 is CASSDPSRADGYTF. Written as DNA, the CDR3 is TGTGCCAGCAGTGACCCCTCCAGGGCCGATGGCTACACCTTC.

This clone appeared a few times. The rearrangement uses TRBV5-6 and TRBJ1-6; 8 bases match TRBD1. Germline V gene sequence: CDR1 SGHDT, CDR2 YYEEEE. V shed 2 bases and J 10 bases; nucleotides not matched to a gene: 11. The CDR3 covers 16 residues. Here the CDR3 reads CASSFWQGALRSPLHF. The CDR3 region has the DNA TGTGCCAGCAGCTTTTGGCAGGGGGCGCTTCGATCACCCCTCCACTTT.

The chain links TRBV12-1 to TRBJ1-1; the table names TRBD1, a call not compared with the DNA. TRBV12-1 is a recognized pseudogene. The CDR3 has 24 amino acids. CDR3 residues: CASSFGRLWTGGQGCPLLPTEAFF. Here the CDR3 DNA reads TGTGCCAGCAGCTTTGGGCGACTATGGACAGGGGGCCAGGGGTGTCCCCTTTTACCCACTGAAGCTTTCTTT.

This chain joins TRBV6-6 and TRBJ1-2; TRBD1 agrees at 7 bases. Trimming cost V 10 bases and J 7 bases; bases outside gene matches: 9. This CDR3 region has 12 residues. Germline CDR1 and CDR2: MNHNY and SVGAGI (reference sequence). The DNA of the CDR3 is TGTGCCACACGACAGGGTTTGGTTGGCTACACCTTC. It specifies CATRQGLVGYTF.

This clone was seen more than once but under ten times. The V call is TRBV6-2 or TRBV6-3, the J call TRBJ2-7, with D perhaps matching TRBD2 (6 bases). V was pared by 3 bases and J by 7 bases, with 19 bases between. The CDR3 sequence is 15 residues long. Germline CDR1 and CDR2: MNHEY and SVGEGT. CDR3 DNA: TGTGCCAGCAGTTATCCGCAGGGAGGAAGGCGAGAGCAGTACTTC. It translates to CASSYPQGGRREQYF.

The V call is TRBV24-1, the J call TRBJ2-3; no clear D. The CDR3 has 13 amino acids. Germline CDR1 KGHDR, CDR2 SFDVKD. V lost 9 bases and J lost 1, with 10 bases in between. CDR3 region: CATGKQGTDTQYF. CDR3 in DNA: TGTGCCACCGGTAAGCAGGGCACAGATACGCAGTATTTT.

This sequence joins TRBV4-1 and TRBJ1-4; 7 bases fit TRBD1. The V segment lost 4 bases and the J segment 6 bases; nucleotides outside the gene matches: 5. Germline values: CDR1 MGHRA, CDR2 YSYEKL. This CDR3 has 14 residues. This CDR3 is CASSLGTADEKLFF. The CDR3 bases are TGCGCCAGCAGCCTAGGGACAGCGGATGAAAAACTGTTTTTT.

J is TRBJ1-3 and V is TRBV10-3, with D maybe TRBD1 (6 bases). The CDR3 length is 17 residues. V dropped 11 bases and J dropped 0 bases, with 23 bases sitting between them. Germline-derived CDR1 and CDR2 are ENHRY and SYGVKD. The CDR3, as DNA: TGTGCCCCCTGGGGGCCTGACGTACTGAGCTCTGGAAACACCATATATTTT. This translates into CAPWGPDVLSSGNTIYF.

The V gene is TRBV9, the J gene TRBJ2-7; weak D call: TRBD2 (5 bases). V lost 4 bases to trimming and J lost 0 bases, with 11 bases between them. The CDR3 has 14 amino acids. Germline loops: CDR1 SGDLS, CDR2 YYNGEE. The CDR3 DNA reads TGTGCCAGCAGCCCCCGAGGGTCCTCCTACGAGCAGTACTTC. Its protein product is CASSPRGSSYEQYF.

The gene calls are TRBV5-1 and TRBJ2-1; D is possibly TRBD1 (7 bases). CDR1 is SGHRS and CDR2 is YFSETQ in the germline V gene. The V end lost 1 base, the J end lost 7 bases, and 15 bases lay between the germline ends. The CDR3 has 15 residues. CDR3 residues: CASSLLQGGQNEQFF. The CDR3 DNA reads as TGCGCCAGCAGCTTGCTCCAGGGGGGTCAGAATGAGCAGTTCTTC. The whole variable domain, remainder taken from reference TRBV5-1 and TRBJ2-1, is KAGVTQTPRYLIKTRGQQVTLSCSPISGHRSVSWYQQTPGQGLQFLFEYFSETQRNKGNFPGRFSGRQFSNSRSEMNVSTLELGDSALYLCASSLLQGGQNEQFFGPGTRLTVL.

In regard to this clone: This CDR3 is also generated by other DNA sequences in the sample. The CDR3 DNA sequence: TGTGCCAGCAGCCAAGATAGACAAGAGACCCAGTACTTC. This gives the protein CASSQDRQETQYF. The V call is TRBV3-1 (or the pseudogene TRBV3-2), the J call TRBJ2-5; D is unresolved. Germline V lookup: CDR1 LGHDT, CDR2 YNNKEL (reference sequence). Trimming took off 0 bases at V and 2 bases at J, with 4 bases between the two ends. The CDR3 covers 13 residues.

This clone was seen just once. The chain couples TRBV25-1 to TRBJ2-3, with a possible D match to TRBD1 (6 bases). The CDR3 is 16 amino acids. Per the germline V gene, CDR1 is MGHDK and CDR2 is SYGVNS. With 4 bases removed from V and 3 bases from J, the gap between germline ends came to 17 bases. CDR3 DNA: TGTGCCAGCAGTGGGATGTCAGGGGCGAGGACAGATACGCAGTATTTT. It is translated as CASSGMSGARTDTQYF.

This chain links TRBV7-3 with TRBJ1-6; a weak D match, TRBD1 (6 bases). Deletions cut 2 bases from V and 8 bases from J, with 19 bases between. CDR1 is SGHTA, CDR2 FQGTGA, per germline. The CDR3 loop spans 17 amino acids. CDR3 protein: CASSLFGADRRDSPLHF. CDR3 nucleotide sequence: TGTGCCAGCAGCTTATTTGGGGCAGACAGGCGCGATTCACCCCTCCACTTT.

This chain connects TRBV27 to TRBJ2-2; D is uncertain. The germline V and J ends were trimmed by 0 bases and 7 bases, with 6 bases remaining between them. The CDR3 totals 13 residues. Germline V gene data show CDR1 as MNHEY and CDR2 as SMNVEV (reference sequence). The CDR3 nucleotides read TGTGCCAGCAGTTTATCGATCTACGGGGAGCTGTTTTTT. Protein sequence: CASSLSIYGELFF.

This clone was counted a single time. The chain is built from TRBV3-1 (or the pseudogene TRBV3-2) and TRBJ2-7; 8 bases align to TRBD2. The V segment lost 4 bases and the J segment 0 bases; nucleotides outside the gene matches: 8. Germline CDR1 LGHDT, CDR2 YNNKEL (reference sequence). This CDR3 is 16 amino acids long. The CDR3 coding sequence is TGTGCCAGCAGCCGCAGAGGGACTAGGCTCTCCTACGAGCAGTACTTC. Translating gives CASSRRGTRLSYEQYF.

J is TRBJ1-4 and V is TRBV19, with 9 bases aligning to TRBD1. J lost 11 bases, V lost 3 bases, and 7 bases had no gene match. Germline-derived CDR1 and CDR2 are LNHDA and SQIVND (reference sequence). The CDR3 covers 14 residues. The CDR3 sequence is CASSIGDRVRKLFF. For the CDR3, the DNA is TGTGCCAGTAGTATTGGGGACAGGGTCCGCAAACTGTTTTTT.

The V and J genes are TRBV18 and TRBJ1-3; D gene uncertain. V lost 3 bases, J lost 0 bases, and 12 bases lay in between. Germline values: CDR1 KGHSH, CDR2 LQKENI. The CDR3 contains 16 residues. The CDR3 loop is CASSPGPPGSGNTIYF. The CDR3 DNA sequence: TGTGCCAGCTCACCCGGTCCCCCTGGCTCTGGAAACACCATATATTTT.

In this sample, this clone turned up a few times. The CDR3 nucleotides are TGTGCCAGCGGACAGGGGGACACTGAAGCTTTCTTT. Translated: CASGQGDTEAFF. The V and J genes are TRBV10-3 and TRBJ1-1, with 10 bases identical to TRBD1. The ends lost 10 bases at V and 3 bases at J; junction bases unmatched: 2. Germline lookup yields CDR1 ENHRY and CDR2 SYGVKD. The CDR3 is 12 residues long.

The gene calls are TRBV11-2 and TRBJ2-5, with D perhaps TRBD1 (5 bases). Germline lookup yields CDR1 SGHAT and CDR2 FQNNGV. This CDR3 is built from 13 residues. The germline V and J ends were trimmed by 7 bases and 4 bases, with 13 bases remaining between them. CDR3 sequence (DNA): TGTGCCAGCACCACTGTTAGGGGAGAGACCCAGTACTTC. It encodes CASTTVRGETQYF.

DNA for the CDR3: TGCAGTGCTAGTGGGGGGGTGGGTTCACCCCTCCACTTT. Protein product: CSASGGVGSPLHF. The chain has TRBV20-1 and TRBJ1-6, with D perhaps TRBD1 (5 bases). The CDR3 loop spans 13 amino acids. The V gene's germline CDR1 is DFQATT and CDR2 SNEGSKA (reference sequence). V was clipped by 3 bases and J by 9 bases, with 12 bases between them.

The chain uses TRBV19 and TRBJ2-5, with 11 nucleotides matching TRBD2. From germline, CDR1 is LNHDA and CDR2 SQIVND (reference sequence). The CDR3 is made up of 16 amino acids. With 4 bases clipped from V and 4 bases from J, the junction kept 8 bases outside the gene matches. The DNA for the CDR3 is TGTGCCAGTAGTACCCTGACTAGCGGGGTCGGAGAGACCCAGTACTTC. Residues: CASSTLTSGVGETQYF.

V gene TRBV30 combines with J gene TRBJ1-2; 8 nucleotides line up with TRBD1. The CDR3 is 13 residues long. V lost 2 bases, J lost 6 bases, and 5 bases stayed unmatched. Germline V gives CDR1 GTSNPN, CDR2 SVGIG (reference sequence). For the CDR3, the DNA is TGTGCCTGGAGTATCGGACAGGGAGATGGCTACACCTTC. This encodes CAWSIGQGDGYTF.

This chain links TRBV10-1 with TRBJ2-7; 8 nucleotides match TRBD1. J lost 2 bases, V lost 3 bases, and 6 bases had no gene match. The germline gives CDR1 WNHNN, CDR2 SYGVQD (reference sequence). The CDR3 spans 15 residues. The CDR3 DNA reads as TGCGCCAGCAGTGACACGGGACAGGCGACCTACGAGCAGTACTTC. Its protein product is CASSDTGQATYEQYF.

The V gene is TRBV30, the J gene TRBJ1-4, with D possibly being TRBD1 (5 bases). CDR1 GTSNPN and CDR2 SVGIG come from the germline V gene (reference sequence). The CDR3 runs to 12 residues. V lost 0 bases to trimming and J lost 7 bases, with 6 bases between them. In DNA, the CDR3 is TGTGCCTGGAGTGTCGGGGGTGAAAAACTGTTTTTT. This encodes CAWSVGGEKLFF.